Here is one T cell receptor (beta chain) with its context. Its target is unknown. PCR employed 60 Vbeta and 13 Jbeta primers. TCRdb's copy holds only in-frame clones and misses some; the assay was immunoSEQ multiplex PCR. The sample consists of about 150,000 clones, about 80% of them appearing once. The data originate from a study of cytomegalovirus exposure and HLA in healthy donors. Overall study findings and caveats: The authors later found TCR association rates varying by HLA locus, with DRB1 most and HLA-C fewest.

Trimming cost V 5 bases and J 5 bases; bases outside gene matches: 8. This CDR3 has 15 amino acids. CDR1 is MNHNY, CDR2 SVGAGI, per germline (reference sequence). The V and J genes are TRBV6-6 and TRBJ1-5; 8 nucleotides match TRBD1. The clonotype was recovered from a man in his thirties or forties in good health and CMV-seropositive. The sample comprised PBMCs. CDR3 residues: CASSRPGTGDQPQHF. The CDR3, as DNA: TGTGCCAGCAGTCGTCCCGGGACAGGCGATCAGCCCCAGCATTTT.